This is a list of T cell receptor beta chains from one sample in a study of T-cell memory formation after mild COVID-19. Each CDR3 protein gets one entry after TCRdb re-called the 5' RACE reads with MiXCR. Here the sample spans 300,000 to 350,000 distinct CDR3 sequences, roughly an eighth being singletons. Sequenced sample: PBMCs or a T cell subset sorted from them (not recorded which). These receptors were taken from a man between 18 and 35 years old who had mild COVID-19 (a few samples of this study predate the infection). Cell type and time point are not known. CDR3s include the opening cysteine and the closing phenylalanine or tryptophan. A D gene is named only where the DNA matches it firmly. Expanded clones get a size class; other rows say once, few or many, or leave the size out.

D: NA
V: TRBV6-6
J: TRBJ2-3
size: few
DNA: TGTGCCGCCTCGAAAGTGGGGGGCCACACAGATACGCAGTATTTT
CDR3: CAASKVGGHTDTQYF

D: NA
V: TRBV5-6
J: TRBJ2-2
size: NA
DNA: TGTGCCAGCACCGCTTGGGTGTACACCGGGGAGCTGTTTTTT
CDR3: CASTAWVYTGELFF

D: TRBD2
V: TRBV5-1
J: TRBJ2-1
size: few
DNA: TGCGCCAGCAGCAATAGCGGGGCTGCCTACAATGAGCAGTTCTTC
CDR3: CASSNSGAAYNEQFF

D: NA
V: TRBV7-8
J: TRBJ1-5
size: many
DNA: TGTGCCAGCAGCTCCCGGGACGGTAGCAATCAGCCCCAGCATTTT
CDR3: CASSSRDGSNQPQHF

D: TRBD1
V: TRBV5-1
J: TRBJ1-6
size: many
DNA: TGCGCCAGCAGAGGACAGGGGGCGGGTAATTCACCCCTCCACTTT
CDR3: CASRGQGAGNSPLHF

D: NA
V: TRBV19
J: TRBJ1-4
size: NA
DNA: TGTGCCAGTATGTCAAGACTGCAAAGAGGGGAAAAACTGTTTTTT
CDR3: CASMSRLQRGEKLFF

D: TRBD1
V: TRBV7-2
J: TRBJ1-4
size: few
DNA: TGTGCCAGCAGCTTAGGGACAGGGTACGAAAAACTGTTTTTT
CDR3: CASSLGTGYEKLFF

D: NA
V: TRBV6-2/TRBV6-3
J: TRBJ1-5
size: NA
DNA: TGTGCCAGCAGTTCGCATGGAAGCAGCAATCAGCCCCAGCATTTT
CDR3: CASSSHGSSNQPQHF

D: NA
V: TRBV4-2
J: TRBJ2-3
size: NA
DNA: TGTGCCAGCAGCCAAGGTAGCATCCGCACAGATACGCAGTATTTT
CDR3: CASSQGSIRTDTQYF

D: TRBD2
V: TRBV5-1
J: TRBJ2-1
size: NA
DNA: TGCGCCAGCAGCTCCACTAGCGGGGGGGCCCTTGAGCAGTTCTTC
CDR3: CASSSTSGGALEQFF

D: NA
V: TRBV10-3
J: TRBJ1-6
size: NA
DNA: TGTGCCATCAGTGATGAGCGTCGTAACTCACCCCTCCACTTT
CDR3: CAISDERRNSPLHF

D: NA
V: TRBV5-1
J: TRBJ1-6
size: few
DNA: TGCGCCAGCAGTCTTGAAGGGGCGGCGTATAATTCACCCCTCCACTTT
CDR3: CASSLEGAAYNSPLHF

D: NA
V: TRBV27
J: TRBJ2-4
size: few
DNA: TGTGCCAGCAGCCTCCGGGGCGTAGCCAAAAACATTCAGTACTTC
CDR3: CASSLRGVAKNIQYF

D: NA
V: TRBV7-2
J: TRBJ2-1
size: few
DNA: TGTGCCAGCAGCCCTTCCGGGGGTTTTAGCAATGAGCAGTTCTTC
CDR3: CASSPSGGFSNEQFF

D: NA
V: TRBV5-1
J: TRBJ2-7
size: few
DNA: TGCGCCAGCAGCTTGGGGACATCTCAGCCCTACGAGCAGTACTTC
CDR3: CASSLGTSQPYEQYF

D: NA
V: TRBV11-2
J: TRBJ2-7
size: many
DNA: TGTGCCAGCAGCTTAGTAGGAGCCAGGATCCACGAGCAGTACTTC
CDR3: CASSLVGARIHEQYF

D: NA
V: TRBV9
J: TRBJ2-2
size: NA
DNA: TGTGCCAGCAGCATTGGGCGCGGCGGGGAGCTGTTTTTT
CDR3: CASSIGRGGELFF

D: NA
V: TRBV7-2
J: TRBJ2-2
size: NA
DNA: TGTGCCAGCAGCACAACGGGGGTTAACGGGGAGCTGTTTTTT
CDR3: CASSTTGVNGELFF

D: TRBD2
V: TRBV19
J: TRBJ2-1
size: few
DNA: TGTGCCAGTAATAGCGGGAACTCCTACAATGAGCAGTTCTTC
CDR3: CASNSGNSYNEQFF

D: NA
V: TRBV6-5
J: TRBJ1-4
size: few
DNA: TGTGCCAGCAGTTACTCGACGGCGGGGAAACTGTTTTTT
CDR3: CASSYSTAGKLFF

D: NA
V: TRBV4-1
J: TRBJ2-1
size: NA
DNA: TGCGCCAGCAGCCAATCCGGTTACAATGAGCAGTTCTTC
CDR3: CASSQSGYNEQFF

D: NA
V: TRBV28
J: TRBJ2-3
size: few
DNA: TGTGCCACCGAAGGCAGCGGACGAATCAGCACAGATACGCAGTATTTT
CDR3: CATEGSGRISTDTQYF

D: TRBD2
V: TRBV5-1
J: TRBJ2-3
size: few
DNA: TGCGCCAGCAGCTTGGCTAGCGGGGTTATAGATACGCAGTATTTT
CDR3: CASSLASGVIDTQYF